This TCR beta chain was observed in a study of T cells in Graves' hyperthyroidism and ophthalmopathy. The CDR3 is 14 amino acids. Trimming took off 2 bases at V and 1 base at J, with 6 bases between the two ends. Germline CDR1 and CDR2: SEHNR and FQNEAQ (reference sequence). Study-level points and caveats: Within blood appeared most thyroid clonotypes that had expanded above 0.001.

The TCR beta CDR3 regions underwent amplification using RNA transcripts as the source. A set of HTBI primers served as the primers for a first-round RT-PCR of the TCR CDR3. TCRdb re-called the multiplex PCR reads with MiXCR, one entry per CDR3 protein. Among 380,000 or so distinct CDR3 sequences, over 15% were seen once, and the ten largest hold 3.7%. Patients were aged 18 to 65, had disease duration under 2 months, and had newly diagnosed hyperthyroidism. This clonotype was counted many times. Its antigen is not identified. Sequenced material: blood. This sequence was found in a young woman with Graves' hyperthyroidism. The chain recombines TRBV7-9 with TRBJ2-4; D is ambiguous. The chain's CDR3 is CASSLLRAKNIQYF. The CDR3 DNA sequence: TGTGCCAGCAGCTTACTCCGGGCCAAAAACATTCAGTACTTC.